The T cell receptor beta chain described here comes from a study of T-cell reconstitution after alpha-beta-depleted transplantation in children. The TCRbeta library was prepared with unique molecular identifiers. TCRdb recomputed calls from the PCR reads with MiXCR, one row per CDR3 protein. The table has 500,000 to 650,000 distinct CDR3 sequences, 11% seen once. This clonotype was seen a few times. The antigen is undetermined. Overall study results and limits: T-cell counts and diversity at one year following transplant were attributed mainly to newly produced T cells. Surviving recipient T cells and thymic progenitors accounted for the high day-60 TCRbeta diversity observed in some patients.

Germline V CDR1 and CDR2: GTSNPN, SVGIG (reference sequence). The V segment lost 3 bases and the J segment 14 bases; nucleotides outside the gene matches: 6. The CDR3 extends over 13 amino acids. The input for sequencing was PBMCs, mostly from graft donor cells, taken 180 days after TCRalphabeta/CD19-depleted stem cell transplant. This chain uses TRBV30 with TRBJ2-1; 14 bases agree with TRBD2. The TCR sequence derives from a female patient younger than 10 who had a stem cell transplant for aplastic anemia, so the T cells may come from the graft donor. CDR3 sequence reads: CAWRPRTSGRKFF. CDR3 sequence (DNA): TGTGCCTGGAGGCCCAGGACTAGCGGGAGGAAGTTCTTC.